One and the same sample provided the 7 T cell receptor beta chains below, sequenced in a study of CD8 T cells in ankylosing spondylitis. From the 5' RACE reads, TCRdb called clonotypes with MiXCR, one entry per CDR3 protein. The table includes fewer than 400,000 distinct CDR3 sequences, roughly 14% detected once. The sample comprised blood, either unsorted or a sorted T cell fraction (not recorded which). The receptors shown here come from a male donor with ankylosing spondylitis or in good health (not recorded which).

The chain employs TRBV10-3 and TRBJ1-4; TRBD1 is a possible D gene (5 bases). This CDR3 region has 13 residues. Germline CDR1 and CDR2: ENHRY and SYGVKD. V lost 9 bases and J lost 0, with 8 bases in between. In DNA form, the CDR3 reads TGTGCCATTGGGGCCTCAACTAATGAAAAACTGTTTTTT. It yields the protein CAIGASTNEKLFF.

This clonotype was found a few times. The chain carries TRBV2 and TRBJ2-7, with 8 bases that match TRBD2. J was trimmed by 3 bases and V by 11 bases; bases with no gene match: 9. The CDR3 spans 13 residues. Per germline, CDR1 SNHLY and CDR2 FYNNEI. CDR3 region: CAAAASGSYEQYF. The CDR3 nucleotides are TGTGCCGCAGCGGCAAGCGGGAGCTACGAGCAGTACTTC.

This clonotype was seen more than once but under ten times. CDR3 sequence (DNA): TGTGCCAGCAGTTTAAGACTAGCGGTCGTAGGCCTCGCCGGGGAGCTGTTTTTT. Its protein is CASSLRLAVVGLAGELFF. This chain joins TRBV12-3 or TRBV12-4 and TRBJ2-2, with TRBD2 matching over 9 bases. The V segment lost 2 bases and the J segment 6 bases; nucleotides outside the gene matches: 13. The CDR3 is made up of 18 amino acids.

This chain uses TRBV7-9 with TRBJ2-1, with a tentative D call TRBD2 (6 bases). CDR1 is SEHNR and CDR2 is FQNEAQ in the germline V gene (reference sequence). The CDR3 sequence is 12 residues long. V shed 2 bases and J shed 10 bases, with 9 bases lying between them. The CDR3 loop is CASSLSTSEQFF. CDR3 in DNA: TGTGCCAGCAGCTTATCTACTAGCGAGCAGTTCTTC.

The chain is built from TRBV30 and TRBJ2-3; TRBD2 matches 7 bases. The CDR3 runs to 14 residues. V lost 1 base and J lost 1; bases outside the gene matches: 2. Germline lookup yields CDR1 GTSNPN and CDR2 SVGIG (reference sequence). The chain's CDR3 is CAWSETSRTDTQYF. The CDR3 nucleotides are TGTGCCTGGAGTGAGACTAGCCGCACAGATACGCAGTATTTT. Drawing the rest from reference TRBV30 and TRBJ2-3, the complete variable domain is SQTIHQWPATLVQPVGSPLSLECTVEGTSNPNLYWYRQAAGRGLQLLFYSVGIGQISSEVPQNLSASRPQDRQFILSSKKLLLSDSGFYLCAWSETSRTDTQYFGPGTRLTVL.

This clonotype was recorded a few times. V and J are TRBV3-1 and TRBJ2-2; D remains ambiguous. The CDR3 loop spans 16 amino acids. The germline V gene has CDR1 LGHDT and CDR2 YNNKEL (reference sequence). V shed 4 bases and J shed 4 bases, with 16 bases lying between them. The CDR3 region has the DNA TGTGCCAGCAGCCCAGAAAAAGGGTGGGGCACCGGGGAGCTGTTTTTT. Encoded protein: CASSPEKGWGTGELFF.

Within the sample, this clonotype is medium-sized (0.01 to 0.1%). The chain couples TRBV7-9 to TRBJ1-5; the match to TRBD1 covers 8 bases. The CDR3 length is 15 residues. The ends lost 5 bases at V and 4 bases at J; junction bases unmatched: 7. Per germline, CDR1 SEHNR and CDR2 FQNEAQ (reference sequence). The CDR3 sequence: CASSPGTGVNQPQHF. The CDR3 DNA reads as TGTGCCAGCAGCCCCGGGACAGGAGTTAATCAGCCCCAGCATTTT.